The clone carrying this TCR beta chain was picked up a small number of times. Its antigen is currently unknown. The sample originates from a study of identical twins. The study, taken as a whole, reports: The analysis was cross-sectional rather than longitudinal within donors.

Via MiXCR, TCRdb re-called the 5' RACE reads, giving one row per CDR3 protein. The sample contains about 690,000 distinct CDR3 sequences, about 20% of which appear only once. The CDR3 sequence is 16 residues long. Germline assignment: CDR1 LGHNA and CDR2 YNFKEQ. After removal of 6 bases from V and 2 bases from J, the junction contained 10 bases not matched to a gene. The data were also submitted as part of a second study, on T cells expressing NK-cell markers.

The clonotype comes from a young woman in good health. Sequenced material: PBMCs. This rearrangement joins TRBV4-2 to TRBJ2-7, with 10 bases identical to TRBD2. The CDR3 DNA reads TGTGCCAGCAGGGAGGAGGAGCGGGGGGGAACCTACGAGCAGTACTTC. Residues: CASREEERGGTYEQYF.